These T cell receptor beta chains were read from a single sample in a study of blood T cell repertoires in COVID-19. The table came from immunoSEQ multiplex PCR; TCRdb's copy has only in-frame clones and leaves some out. The sample has some 190,000 clones, approximately 86% seen once. The sequenced sample was PBMCs or T cells enriched from blood (not recorded which). Source of these receptors: a woman aged 40 to 50 in a cohort exposed to, infected with or recovered from COVID-19 (not recorded which). Each CDR3 is given with its conserved first and last residue. Each record gives: D gene, J gene, V gene, clone size, CDR3 protein, CDR3 DNA. D genes are given only for firm matches. Size tells how often a clone was seen (once, few, many) or the class of an expanded clone, and some rows leave it out.

- | TRBJ1-2 | TRBV2 | - | CAGEGQNYGYTF | TGTGCCGGAGAGGGTCAGAACTATGGCTACACCTTC
- | TRBJ2-3 | TRBV5-6 | - | CASSLRVGVADTQYF | TGTGCCAGCAGCTTGCGCGTAGGGGTGGCAGATACGCAGTATTTT
- | TRBJ1-6 | TRBV7-2 | - | CASSPQKNSPLHF | TGTGCCAGCAGCCCGCAGAAAAATTCACCCCTCCACTTT
TRBD1 | TRBJ2-2 | TRBV23-1 | - | CASSPLTDRVAGELFF | TGCGCCAGCAGCCCCCTCACGGACAGGGTGGCCGGGGAGCTGTTTTTT
TRBD1 | TRBJ2-7 | TRBV27 | - | CASSLGTGYAEQYF | TGTGCCAGCAGTTTAGGGACAGGGTATGCCGAGCAGTACTTC
- | TRBJ2-7 | TRBV19 | - | CASSIGRGLHEQYF | TGTGCCAGTAGTATTGGCCGGGGGTTGCACGAGCAGTACTTC
- | TRBJ1-1 | TRBV15 | - | CATSRDQGLRQAFF | TGTGCCACCAGCAGAGATCAGGGGCTTCGGCAAGCTTTCTTT
TRBD1 | TRBJ2-4 | TRBV14 | - | CASSPWTGNNIQYF | TGTGCCAGCAGCCCCTGGACAGGGAATAACATTCAGTACTTC
- | TRBJ1-1 | TRBV10-1 | - | CASSDLTTEAFF | TGCGCCAGCAGTGATCTCACAACTGAAGCTTTCTTT
TRBD2 | TRBJ2-1 | TRBV13 | - | CASRGRASGSKNEQFF | TGTGCCAGCAGGGGCCGCGCTAGCGGGAGTAAGAATGAGCAGTTCTTC
TRBD1 | TRBJ2-3 | TRBV7-6 | - | CASSSLPGQGTDTQYF | TGTGCCAGCAGCTCCCTCCCGGGACAGGGAACAGATACGCAGTATTTT
- | TRBJ1-2 | TRBV28 | - | CASSVQGLFYGYTF | TGTGCCAGCAGCGTACAGGGCCTATTTTATGGCTACACCTTC
- | TRBJ1-1 | TRBV2 | few | CATLNSYTEAFF | TGTGCCACCCTTAACAGCTACACTGAAGCTTTCTTT
- | TRBJ1-1 | TRBV4-3 | - | CASSQGMGSEAFF | TGCGCCAGCAGCCAAGGGATGGGCAGTGAAGCTTTCTTT
- | TRBJ2-2 | TRBV11-3 | - | CASSPGVPRTGELFF | TGTGCCAGCAGCCCCGGGGTTCCAAGAACCGGGGAGCTGTTTTTT
TRBD1 | TRBJ1-4 | TRBV6-2/TRBV6-3 | once | CASSYSISRGQSNEKLFF | TGTGCCAGCAGTTACTCGATTAGCAGGGGGCAGAGTAATGAAAAACTGTTTTTT
- | TRBJ2-7 | TRBV11-2 | - | CASSNRVSEQYF | TGTGCCAGCAGCAACAGGGTTTCCGAGCAGTACTTC
- | TRBJ1-1 | TRBV4-2 | - | CASSQDGGGSGTEAFF | TGTGCCAGCAGCCAAGATGGGGGGGGAAGTGGCACTGAAGCTTTCTTT
TRBD1 | TRBJ1-1 | TRBV27 | - | CASSTRQGATEAFF | TGTGCCAGCAGTACCAGACAGGGGGCAACTGAAGCTTTCTTT
TRBD1 | TRBJ2-7 | TRBV4-1 | - | CASRPQGADEQYF | TGCGCCAGCAGACCACAGGGGGCGGATGAGCAGTACTTC
TRBD1 | TRBJ1-2 | TRBV30 | - | CAWSVDRGRSNGYTF | TGTGCCTGGAGTGTGGACAGGGGAAGGTCAAACGGCTACACCTTC
- | TRBJ2-7 | TRBV13 | - | CASSSRTYTYEQYF | TGTGCCAGCAGCTCCCGGACATATACCTACGAGCAGTACTTC
- | TRBJ2-1 | TRBV6-6 | - | CASSYMAGTYNEQFF | TGTGCCAGCAGTTATATGGCGGGCACCTACAATGAGCAGTTCTTC
- | TRBJ1-2 | TRBV5-4 | - | CASSLVGGSYGYTF | TGTGCCAGCAGCTTGGTGGGGGGTAGCTATGGCTACACCTTC
- | TRBJ1-2 | TRBV5-4 | - | CASSSQKGGVGYTF | TGTGCCAGCAGCTCCCAGAAGGGCGGGGTTGGCTACACCTTC
TRBD1 | TRBJ2-7 | TRBV5-6 | - | CASSPTGSYEQYF | TGTGCCAGCAGCCCGACAGGGTCCTACGAGCAGTACTTC
- | TRBJ1-5 | TRBV19 | - | CASSIYLDTEQPQHF | TGTGCCAGTAGTATTTATCTCGACACGGAACAGCCCCAGCATTTT
- | TRBJ1-3 | TRBV13 | once | CASSSPERPTLYF | TGTGCCAGCAGCTCCCCGGAGAGGCCTACTTTATATTTT
- | TRBJ1-2 | TRBV5-1 | - | CASSLAQGIYGYTF | TGCGCCAGCAGCTTGGCCCAGGGGATATATGGCTACACCTTC
TRBD1 | TRBJ1-2 | TRBV7-2 | - | CASSSTGGLNGYTF | TGTGCCAGCAGCTCGACAGGGGGCCTGAATGGCTACACCTTC
- | TRBJ2-5 | TRBV28 | - | CASSWASREETQYF | TGTGCCAGCAGTTGGGCCTCCCGGGAGGAGACCCAGTACTTC
TRBD2 | TRBJ2-7 | TRBV7-2 | - | CASSLSASGGANRGYEQYF | TGTGCCAGCAGCTTGAGCGCTAGCGGGGGGGCGAATCGGGGCTACGAGCAGTACTTC
- | TRBJ1-5 | TRBV28 | few | CASSLTANSNQPQHF | TGTGCCAGCAGTTTGACAGCGAATAGCAATCAGCCCCAGCATTTT
TRBD1 | TRBJ1-1 | TRBV30 | - | CAWDRAGTEAFF | TGTGCCTGGGACAGGGCCGGCACTGAAGCTTTCTTT
- | TRBJ2-2 | TRBV5-4 | - | CASSMTLNTGELFF | TGTGCCAGCAGCATGACACTGAACACCGGGGAGCTGTTTTTT
- | TRBJ1-2 | TRBV6-5 | - | CASSSGYWGYTF | TGTGCCAGCAGTTCAGGGTATTGGGGCTACACCTTC
- | TRBJ2-3 | TRBV7-6 | - | CASSLSGSGTDTQYF | TGTGCCAGCAGCCTTTCGGGGTCTGGGACAGATACGCAGTATTTT
TRBD1 | TRBJ1-5 | TRBV5-8 | - | CASARAGGFQPQHF | TGTGCCAGCGCCAGAGCAGGGGGATTCCAGCCCCAGCATTTT
- | TRBJ1-1 | TRBV7-8 | - | CASSPRGGRLGTEAFF | TGTGCCAGCAGCCCCCGTGGGGGGAGGCTGGGAACTGAAGCTTTCTTT
- | TRBJ1-1 | TRBV30 | few | CAWSEGDTEAFF | TGTGCCTGGAGTGAAGGGGACACTGAAGCTTTCTTT
- | TRBJ2-7 | TRBV12-3/TRBV12-4 | - | CASTPPGSYEQYF | TGTGCCAGCACCCCCCCCGGCTCCTACGAGCAGTACTTC